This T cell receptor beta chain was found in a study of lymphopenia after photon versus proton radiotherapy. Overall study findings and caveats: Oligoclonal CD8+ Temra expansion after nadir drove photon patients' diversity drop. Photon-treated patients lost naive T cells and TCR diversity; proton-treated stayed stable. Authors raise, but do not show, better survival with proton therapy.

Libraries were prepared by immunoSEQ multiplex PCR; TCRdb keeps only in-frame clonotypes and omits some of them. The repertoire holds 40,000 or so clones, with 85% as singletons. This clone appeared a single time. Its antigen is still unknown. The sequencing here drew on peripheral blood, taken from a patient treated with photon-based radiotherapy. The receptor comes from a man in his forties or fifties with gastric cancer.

The CDR3 nucleotides read TGTGCCAGTAGCCCACAGCGGATCTCCTACAATGAGCAGTTCTTC. Amino acids: CASSPQRISYNEQFF. The chain couples TRBV19 to TRBJ2-1; tentative D call: TRBD2 (5 bases). V was shortened by 6 bases and J by 0 bases, with 12 bases between the two germline ends. The CDR3 loop spans 15 amino acids. The germline CDR1 and CDR2 sequences are LNHDA and SQIVND (reference sequence).